This T cell receptor beta chain stems from a study of blood T cell repertoires in COVID-19. Looking at the study overall: Samples came from the United States, Italy and Spain, spanning acute and convalescent COVID-19. Sources were T cells, B-cell-depleted T cells, or PBMCs; the material itself was cDNA or gDNA.

CDR1 is SGHKS and CDR2 is YYEKEE in the germline V gene (reference sequence). Trimming removed 2 bases at V and 5 bases at J, with 13 bases between. This CDR3 is 14 amino acids long. The sample holds one count of this clone. The assay was immunoSEQ multiplex PCR, and TCRdb's table has in-frame clones only and misses some. The table shows 210,000 or so clones, with about 90% occurring only once. This TCR derives from a woman aged 55-70 years with acute or convalescent COVID-19. Sample: peripheral blood. The V and J genes are TRBV5-5 and TRBJ1-1, with a tentative D call TRBD1 (6 bases). The CDR3 protein is CASSFQGQRTEAFF. In DNA, the CDR3 is TGTGCCAGCAGCTTCCAGGGGCAGAGAACTGAAGCTTTCTTT.